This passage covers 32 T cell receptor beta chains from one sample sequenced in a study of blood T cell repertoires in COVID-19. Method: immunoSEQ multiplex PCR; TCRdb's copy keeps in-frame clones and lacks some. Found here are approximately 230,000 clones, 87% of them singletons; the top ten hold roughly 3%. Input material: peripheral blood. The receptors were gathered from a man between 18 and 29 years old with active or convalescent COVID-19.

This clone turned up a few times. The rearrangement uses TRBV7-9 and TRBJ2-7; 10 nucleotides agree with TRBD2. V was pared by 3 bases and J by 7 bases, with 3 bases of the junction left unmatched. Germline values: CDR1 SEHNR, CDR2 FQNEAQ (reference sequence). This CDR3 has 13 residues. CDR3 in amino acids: CASSFLAGDEQYF. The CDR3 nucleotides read TGTGCCAGCAGCTTCCTAGCGGGAGATGAGCAGTACTTC.

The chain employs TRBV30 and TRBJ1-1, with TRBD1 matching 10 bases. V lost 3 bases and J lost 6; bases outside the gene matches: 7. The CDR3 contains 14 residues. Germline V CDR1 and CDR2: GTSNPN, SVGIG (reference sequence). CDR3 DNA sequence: TGTGCCTGGAGACTACCCGGGACAGGGGCTGAAGCTTTCTTT. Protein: CAWRLPGTGAEAFF. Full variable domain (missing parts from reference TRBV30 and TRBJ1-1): SQTIHQWPATLVQPVGSPLSLECTVEGTSNPNLYWYRQAAGRGLQLLFYSVGIGQISSEVPQNLSASRPQDRQFILSSKKLLLSDSGFYLCAWRLPGTGAEAFFGQGTRLTVV.

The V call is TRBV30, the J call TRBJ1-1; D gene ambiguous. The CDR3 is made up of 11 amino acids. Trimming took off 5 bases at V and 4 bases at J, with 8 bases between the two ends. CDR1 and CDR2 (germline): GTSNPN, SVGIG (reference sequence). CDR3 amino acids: CAWAGATEAFF. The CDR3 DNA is TGTGCCTGGGCGGGAGCCACTGAAGCTTTCTTT. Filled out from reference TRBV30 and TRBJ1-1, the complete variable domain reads SQTIHQWPATLVQPVGSPLSLECTVEGTSNPNLYWYRQAAGRGLQLLFYSVGIGQISSEVPQNLSASRPQDRQFILSSKKLLLSDSGFYLCAWAGATEAFFGQGTRLTVV.

Here the CDR3 reads CASSLGTSPDTQYF. In DNA form, the CDR3 reads TGCGCCAGCAGCCTGGGGACTAGTCCAGATACGCAGTATTTT. The gene calls are TRBV4-3 and TRBJ2-3, with 8 bases identical to TRBD2. Germline V CDR1 and CDR2: LGHNA, YSLEER. The CDR3 consists of 14 residues. Losses at the gene ends were 4 bases for V and 4 bases for J; bases not matched to a gene: 4.

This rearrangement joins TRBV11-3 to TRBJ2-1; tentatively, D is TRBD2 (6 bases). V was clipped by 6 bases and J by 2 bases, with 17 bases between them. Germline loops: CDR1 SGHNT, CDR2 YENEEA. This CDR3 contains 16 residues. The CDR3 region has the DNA TGTGCCAGCAGATCATTAGCGGAGGGGCCCTACAATGAGCAGTTCTTC. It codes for CASRSLAEGPYNEQFF.

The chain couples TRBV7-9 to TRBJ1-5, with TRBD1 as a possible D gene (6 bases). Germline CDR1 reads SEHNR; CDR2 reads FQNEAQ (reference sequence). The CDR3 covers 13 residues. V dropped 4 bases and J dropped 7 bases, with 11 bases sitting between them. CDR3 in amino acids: CASSSQRGQPQHF. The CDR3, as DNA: TGTGCCAGCAGCTCTCAGAGGGGGCAGCCCCAGCATTTT.

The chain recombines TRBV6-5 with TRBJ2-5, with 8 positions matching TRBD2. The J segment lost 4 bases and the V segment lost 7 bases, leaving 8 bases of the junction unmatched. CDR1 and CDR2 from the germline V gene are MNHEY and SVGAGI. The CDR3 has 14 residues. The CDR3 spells CASTPGGGGETQYF. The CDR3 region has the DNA TGTGCCAGCACCCCCGGGGGGGGAGGAGAGACCCAGTACTTC.

For the CDR3, the DNA is TGTGCCAGCTCACCGGGACAGGGGGCGAACACTGAAGCTTTCTTT. It specifies CASSPGQGANTEAFF. The V and J genes are TRBV18 and TRBJ1-1; 12 bases align to TRBD1. The CDR3 sequence is 15 residues long. Germline V gene lookup returns CDR1 KGHSH and CDR2 LQKENI. V trimming: 3 bases; J trimming: 1 base; junction bases outside the gene matches: 0.

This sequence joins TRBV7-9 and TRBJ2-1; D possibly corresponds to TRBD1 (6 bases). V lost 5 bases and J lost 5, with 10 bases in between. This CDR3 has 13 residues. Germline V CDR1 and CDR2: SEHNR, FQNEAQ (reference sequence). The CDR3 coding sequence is TGTGCCAGCAGCCTGACAGGAAACAATGAGCAGTTCTTC. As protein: CASSLTGNNEQFF.

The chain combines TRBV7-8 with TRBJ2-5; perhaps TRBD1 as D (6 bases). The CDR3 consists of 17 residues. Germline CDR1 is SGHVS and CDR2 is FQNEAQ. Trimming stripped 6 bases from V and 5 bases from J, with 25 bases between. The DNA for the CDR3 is TGTGCCAGCAGTTCCGACAGGCTGAACAACCTACGGGAGACCCAGTACTTC. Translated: CASSSDRLNNLRETQYF.

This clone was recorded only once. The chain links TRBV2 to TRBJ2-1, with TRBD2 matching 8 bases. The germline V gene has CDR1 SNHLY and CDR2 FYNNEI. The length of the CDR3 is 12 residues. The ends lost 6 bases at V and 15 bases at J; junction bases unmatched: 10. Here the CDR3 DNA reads TGTGCCAGCAGGGGACTAGGTCCAACTATGTTCTTC. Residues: CASRGLGPTMFF.

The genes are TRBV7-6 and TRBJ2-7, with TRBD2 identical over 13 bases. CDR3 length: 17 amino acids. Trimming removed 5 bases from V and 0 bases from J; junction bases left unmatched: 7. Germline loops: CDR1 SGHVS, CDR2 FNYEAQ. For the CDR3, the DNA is TGTGCCAGCAGCCTGGGGACTAGCGGGACGTTCTCCTACGAGCAGTACTTC. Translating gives CASSLGTSGTFSYEQYF.

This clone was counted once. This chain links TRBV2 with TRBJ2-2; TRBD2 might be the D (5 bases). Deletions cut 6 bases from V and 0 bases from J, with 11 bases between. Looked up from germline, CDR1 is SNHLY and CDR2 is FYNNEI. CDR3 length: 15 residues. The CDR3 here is CASRSRAANTGELFF. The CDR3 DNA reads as TGTGCCAGCAGGTCTCGAGCGGCGAACACCGGGGAGCTGTTTTTT.

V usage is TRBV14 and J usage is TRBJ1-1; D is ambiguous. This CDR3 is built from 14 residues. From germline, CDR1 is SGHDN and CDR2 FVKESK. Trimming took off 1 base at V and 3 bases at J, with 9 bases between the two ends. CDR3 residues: CASSQVPGYTEAFF. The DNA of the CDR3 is TGTGCCAGCAGCCAAGTCCCGGGGTACACTGAAGCTTTCTTT.

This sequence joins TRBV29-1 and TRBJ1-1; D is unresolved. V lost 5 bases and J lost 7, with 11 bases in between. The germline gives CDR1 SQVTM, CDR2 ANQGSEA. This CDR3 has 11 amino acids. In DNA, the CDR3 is TGCAGCGTTCCCTTGGGAGTTGAAGCTTTCTTT. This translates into CSVPLGVEAFF. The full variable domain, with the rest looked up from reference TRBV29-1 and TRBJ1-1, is SAVISQKPSRDICQRGTSLTIQCQVDSQVTMMFWYRQQPGQSLTLIATANQGSEATYESGFVIDKFPISRPNLTFSTLTVSNMSPEDSSIYLCSVPLGVEAFFGQGTRLTVV.

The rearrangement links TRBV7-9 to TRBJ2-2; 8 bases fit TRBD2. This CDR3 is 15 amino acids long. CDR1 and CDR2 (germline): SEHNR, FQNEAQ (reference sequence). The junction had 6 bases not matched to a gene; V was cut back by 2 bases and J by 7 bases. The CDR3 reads CASSLREGQVGELFF. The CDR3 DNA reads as TGTGCCAGCAGCTTACGGGAGGGCCAGGTCGGGGAGCTGTTTTTT.

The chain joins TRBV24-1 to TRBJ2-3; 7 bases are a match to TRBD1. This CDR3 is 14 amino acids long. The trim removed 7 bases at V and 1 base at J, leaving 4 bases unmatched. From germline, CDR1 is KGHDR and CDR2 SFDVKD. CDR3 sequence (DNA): TGTGCCACCAGGGAAGGACAGGGCACAGATACGCAGTATTTT. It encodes CATREGQGTDTQYF.

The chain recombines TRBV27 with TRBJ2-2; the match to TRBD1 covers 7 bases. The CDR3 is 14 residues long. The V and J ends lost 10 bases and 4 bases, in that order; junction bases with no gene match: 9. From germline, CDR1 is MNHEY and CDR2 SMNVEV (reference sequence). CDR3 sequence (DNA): TGTGCCACCCGCGACAGGGAACGCACCGGGGAGCTGTTTTTT. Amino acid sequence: CATRDRERTGELFF.

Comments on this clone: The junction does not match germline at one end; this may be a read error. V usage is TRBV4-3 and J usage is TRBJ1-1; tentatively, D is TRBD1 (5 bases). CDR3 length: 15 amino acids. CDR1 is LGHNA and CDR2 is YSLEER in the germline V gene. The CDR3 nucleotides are TGCGCCAGCAGTCAAGACTGGACAATGAACACTGAAGCTTTCTTT. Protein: CASSQDWTMNTEAFF.

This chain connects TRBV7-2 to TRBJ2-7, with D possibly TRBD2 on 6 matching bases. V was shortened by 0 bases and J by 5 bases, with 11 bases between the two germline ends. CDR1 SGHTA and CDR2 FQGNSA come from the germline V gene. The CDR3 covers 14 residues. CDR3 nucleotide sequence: TGTGCCAGCAGCTTAGCGCGGGGTTCACACGAGCAGTACTTC. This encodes CASSLARGSHEQYF.

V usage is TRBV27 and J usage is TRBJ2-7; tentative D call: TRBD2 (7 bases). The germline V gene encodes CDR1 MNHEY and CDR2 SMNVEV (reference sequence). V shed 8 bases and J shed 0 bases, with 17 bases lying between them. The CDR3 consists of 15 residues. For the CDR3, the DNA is TGTGCCAGCCAGTCCGGGGGGCCAGGCTCCTACGAGCAGTACTTC. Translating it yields CASQSGGPGSYEQYF.

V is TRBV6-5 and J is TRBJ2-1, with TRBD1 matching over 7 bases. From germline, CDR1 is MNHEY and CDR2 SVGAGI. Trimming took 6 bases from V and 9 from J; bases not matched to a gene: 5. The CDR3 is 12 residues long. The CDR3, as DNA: TGTGCCAGCAGCTTCGACAGGGTTGAGCAGTTCTTC. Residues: CASSFDRVEQFF.

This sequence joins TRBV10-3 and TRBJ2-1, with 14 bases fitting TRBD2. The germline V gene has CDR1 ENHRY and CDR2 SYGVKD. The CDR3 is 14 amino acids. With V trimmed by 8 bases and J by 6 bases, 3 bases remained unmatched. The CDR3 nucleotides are TGTGCCATCGGGACTAGCGGGAGACCCAATGAGCAGTTCTTC. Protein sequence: CAIGTSGRPNEQFF.

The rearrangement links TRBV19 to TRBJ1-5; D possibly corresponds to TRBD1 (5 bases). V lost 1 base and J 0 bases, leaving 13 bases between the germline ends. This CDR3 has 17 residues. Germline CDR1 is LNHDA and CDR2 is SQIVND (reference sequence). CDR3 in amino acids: CASSIGWGGPSNQPQHF. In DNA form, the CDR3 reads TGTGCCAGTAGTATAGGTTGGGGGGGTCCTAGCAATCAGCCCCAGCATTTT.

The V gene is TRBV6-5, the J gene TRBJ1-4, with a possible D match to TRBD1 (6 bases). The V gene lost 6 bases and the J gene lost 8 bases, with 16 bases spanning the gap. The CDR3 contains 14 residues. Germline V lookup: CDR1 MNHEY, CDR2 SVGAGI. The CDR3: CASRPQGRKEKLFF. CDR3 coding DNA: TGTGCCAGCAGGCCACAGGGACGGAAAGAAAAACTGTTTTTT.

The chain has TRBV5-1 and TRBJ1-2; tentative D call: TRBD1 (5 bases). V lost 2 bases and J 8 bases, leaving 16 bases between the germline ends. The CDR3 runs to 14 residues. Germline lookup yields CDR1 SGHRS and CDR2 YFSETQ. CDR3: CASSLPTGTGGYTF. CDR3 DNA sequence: TGCGCCAGCAGCTTACCCACCGGGACTGGGGGCTACACCTTC.

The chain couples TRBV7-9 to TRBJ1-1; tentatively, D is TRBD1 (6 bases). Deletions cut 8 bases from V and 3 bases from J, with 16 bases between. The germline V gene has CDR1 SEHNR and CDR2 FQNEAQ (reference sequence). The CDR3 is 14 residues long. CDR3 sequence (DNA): TGTGCCAGCGAGGGCAGGGGTGTGGACACTGAAGCTTTCTTT. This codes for CASEGRGVDTEAFF. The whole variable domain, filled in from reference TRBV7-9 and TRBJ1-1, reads DTGVSQNPRHKITKRGQNVTFRCDPISEHNRLYWYRQTLGQGPEFLTYFQNEAQLEKSRLLSDRFSAERPKGSFSTLEIQRTEQGDSAMYLCASEGRGVDTEAFFGQGTRLTVV.

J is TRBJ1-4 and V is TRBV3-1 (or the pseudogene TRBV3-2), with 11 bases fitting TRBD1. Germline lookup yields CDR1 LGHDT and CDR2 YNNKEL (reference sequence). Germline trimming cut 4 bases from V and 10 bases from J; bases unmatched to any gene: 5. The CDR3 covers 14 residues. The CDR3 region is CASSPGQGAVKLFF. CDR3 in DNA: TGTGCCAGCAGCCCCGGACAGGGGGCTGTAAAACTGTTTTTT.

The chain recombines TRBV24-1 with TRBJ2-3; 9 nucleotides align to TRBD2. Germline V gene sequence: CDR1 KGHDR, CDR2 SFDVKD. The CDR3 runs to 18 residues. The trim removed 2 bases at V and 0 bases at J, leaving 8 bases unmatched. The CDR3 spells CATSDSGLAGSSTDTQYF. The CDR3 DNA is TGTGCCACCAGTGATTCGGGGCTAGCGGGAAGTAGCACAGATACGCAGTATTTT.

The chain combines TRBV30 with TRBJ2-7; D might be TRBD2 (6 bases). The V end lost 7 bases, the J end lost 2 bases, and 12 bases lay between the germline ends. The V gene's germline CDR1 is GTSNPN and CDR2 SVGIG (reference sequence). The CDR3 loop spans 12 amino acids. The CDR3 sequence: CASMGGTYEQYF. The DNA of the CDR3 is TGTGCCTCCATGGGGGGAACCTACGAGCAGTACTTC.

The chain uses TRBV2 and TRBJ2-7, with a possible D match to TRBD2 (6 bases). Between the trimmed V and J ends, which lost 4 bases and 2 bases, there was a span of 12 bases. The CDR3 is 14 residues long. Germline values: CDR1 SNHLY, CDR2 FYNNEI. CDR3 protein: CASSAERVTYEQYF. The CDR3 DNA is TGTGCCAGCAGTGCGGAGCGGGTGACCTACGAGCAGTACTTC.

CDR3 nucleotide sequence: TGTGCCAGCTCACCCGGGACAGGGGGGTCCCTTCGGGAGCAGTTCTTC. Its protein is CASSPGTGGSLREQFF. This chain uses TRBV18 with TRBJ2-1; 11 bases match TRBD1. This CDR3 contains 16 residues. Germline CDR1 reads KGHSH; CDR2 reads LQKENI. Trimming cost V 3 bases and J 10 bases; bases outside gene matches: 11.